This TCR beta chain was profiled in a study of blood T cell repertoires in COVID-19. The method was immunoSEQ multiplex PCR; TCRdb's version includes in-frame clones alone and lacks a portion of them. Among 400,000 to 450,000 clones listed, roughly nine tenths were seen once. Germline V gene lookup returns CDR1 SGDLS and CDR2 YYNGEE. This CDR3 is 16 amino acids long. The trim removed 5 bases at V and 5 bases at J, leaving 16 bases unmatched. The clonotype comes from a man aged 30 to 39 who had recovered from COVID-19. The specimen was PBMCs or T cells enriched from blood (not recorded which). The V gene is TRBV9, the J gene TRBJ2-7, with 7 bases fitting TRBD1. In DNA form, the CDR3 reads TGTGCCAGCAGTACTCGAGGGGGCAGGGGGTCTAACGAGCAGTACTTC. This translates into CASSTRGGRGSNEQYF.